This TCR beta chain stems from a study of beta chain features in type 1 diabetes. Study-wide background: Investigators examined approximately 110,000,000 sorted cells across all samples. Study-wide points: Compared to healthy donors, patients appeared to have naive, central memory and Treg TCRB repertoires that were more alike. Type 1 diabetes patients had moderately but significantly shorter TCRB CDR3s in all four CD4+ subsets. Although PCR might favor shorter templates, it would do so equally in patients and controls.

With regard to this clone: Its antigen is unidentified.

The study reverse transcribed the entire isolated RNA, so it sequenced expressed TCRB transcripts. Only in-frame clones appear in the TCRdb table, and some are missing; sequencing was by immunoSEQ multiplex PCR. The sample lists roughly 400,000 clones; around 9.6% were seen once. The germline V and J ends were trimmed by 3 bases and 16 bases, with 16 bases remaining between them. The V gene's germline CDR1 is LGHNA and CDR2 YSLEER. This CDR3 comprises 12 residues. Sorting with CD45RO/CCR7/CD25/CD127/CD95/CD27 yielded naive, central memory, regulatory and stem-like memory CD4+ cells. The receptor was isolated from a man aged 25 to 40 with type 1 diabetes. The sequenced material came from central memory CD4+ T cells from blood. The J gene is TRBJ2-1, the V gene TRBV4-3; possibly TRBD1 for D (6 bases). The CDR3 DNA follows: TGCGCCAGCAGCCATAGCGCAGGGGTTCGATTCTTC. As protein: CASSHSAGVRFF.